This TCR beta chain originates from a study of identifying expanded T cells in peripheral blood. Study-level points and caveats: Over around two and four weeks, about 15 and 18 clones changed, versus approximately 1.1 between replicates. Clone count variance between roughly 2-week samples rose with total template count.

The germline V gene has CDR1 SGHRS and CDR2 YFSETQ. The J segment lost 0 bases and the V segment lost 4 bases, leaving 4 bases of the junction unmatched. This CDR3 contains 15 residues. No infections or other immune events were documented during collection. In regard to this clone: As yet, its antigen is unknown. The same CDR3 also results from other DNA sequences found in this sample.

Profiled with immunoSEQ multiplex PCR; TCRdb holds only in-frame clones, not every one. Of around 100,000 clones in the sample, approximately 88% were seen once. This clonotype was sampled from a person aged 18-70 years in good health. Sample: blood. The gene calls are TRBV5-1 and TRBJ2-1; 7 bases agree with TRBD1. CDR3 nucleotide sequence: TGCGCCAGCAGCCCGGGACAGACCTCCTACAATGAGCAGTTCTTC. This encodes CASSPGQTSYNEQFF. Drawing the rest from reference TRBV5-1 and TRBJ2-1, the complete variable domain is KAGVTQTPRYLIKTRGQQVTLSCSPISGHRSVSWYQQTPGQGLQFLFEYFSETQRNKGNFPGRFSGRQFSNSRSEMNVSTLELGDSALYLCASSPGQTSYNEQFFGPGTRLTVL.